The following is a TCR beta chain sequence with its context. Its antigen remains unidentified. The sample holds no much larger clone one base away, and base qualities are not on file. These data belong to a study of beta chain features in type 1 diabetes listed by TCRdb under 2018. Regarding the study in general: Patients and healthy donors did not differ in mean age, gender distribution, total cell number or subset yield. A total of some 100,000,000 sorted cells were examined across all samples, and a strong correlation was observed between cell number per subset and RNA yield. The study compared TCRB repertoires of sorted circulating CD4+ T cell subsets between recently diagnosed type 1 diabetes patients and matched healthy donors. Naive and central memory subsets were obtained from all 30 or so donors, but regulatory and stem cell-like memory subsets were isolated from only 8 patients and roughly eight healthy donors. Broad study findings and their caveats: Shorter templates might have been favored by PCR, but patient and control samples were amplified and corrected together, so both groups would have been affected equally by any skew. Because cDNA was sequenced instead of genomic DNA, highly expressing activated cells could be over-represented, though the groups showed no difference in activation or CD3 levels. In all four CD4+ subsets, TCRB CDR3 length was moderately but significantly shorter in type 1 diabetes patients. Patients with type 1 diabetes made fewer insertions and deleted more nucleotides at VDJ recombination sites, implying thymic rearrangement abnormalities. Because small numbers of individuals were included in the HLA sub-analyses, any influence of HLA type on TCRB rearrangement was left unresolved. The naive, central memory and regulatory TCRB repertoires appeared to resemble one another more closely among patients than among healthy donors.

All of the isolated RNA was reverse transcribed with the High Capacity cDNA Reverse Transcription Kit, so expressed TCRB transcripts were sequenced. Deep immunoSEQ sequencing was applied to naive, central memory and regulatory T cell samples, giving an average of about 3.8 million total reads per sample. Sorted cells were lysed in RLT buffer, and RNA was extracted using DNase-treated RNeasy Micro or Mini kits according to cell number. To prevent cross-contamination, every cell subset was processed on its own, while patient and healthy donor samples were processed together. TCRB sequences were amplified from cDNA with the immunoSEQ multiplex PCR, producing 87-bp fragments spanning the CDR3 region. The amplicons were sequenced using the Illumina HiSeq platform. The paper's data handling went like this. PCR bias was computationally corrected using synthetic template baselines, reads within Hamming distance 2 were collapsed, and singletons that could not be merged were discarded. By aligning reads against IMGT, V, D and J genes, CDR3 length, and insertions or deletions at six rearrangement sites were assigned. Within each subset, clonotype counts were normalized to the number of sorted cells before true diversity and Gini coefficients were calculated with the tcR R package. The overlap coefficient, calculated on TCRB nucleotide sequences, was used to quantify repertoire sharing. As a proxy for the pre-selection repertoire, out-of-frame TCRB sequences from naive cells were analyzed. TCRdb retrieved this table from immuneACCESS and kept in-frame rearrangements only. Not all clones are present; in checked studies, unresolved V genes account for under half, and no reason is known for the remainder. The DNA gave D and trimming, while V, J and clone size come from that table. A total of 310,000 or so clones appear in this sample, approximately 9.9% of them only once. The top ten constitute roughly 0.016% of the sample.

Via the germline V gene, CDR1 is SGHTA and CDR2 FQGTGA. The CDR3 numbers 15 residues from cysteine through phenylalanine. Left in the record is the CDR3 DNA by itself, 45 bases read in frame from the first base. For this chain, trimming is 4 bases at the V end and 5 bases at the J end, and the number of junction bases without a gene match is 9. A single peripheral blood draw of around 120 mL on average was collected from each donor into heparinised tubes. A BD FACSAria II was used to sort naive, central memory, regulatory and stem cell-like memory CD4+ T cells with a panel that included CD45RO, CCR7, CD25, CD127, CD95 and CD27. A purity above 95% was achieved for all sorted populations. Right away, PBMCs were isolated by Lymphoprep density gradient centrifugation and were stained directly, with no culture step. So that batch effects would be minimized, each experiment stained and sorted samples in pairs, pairing one healthy donor with one patient.

This clonotype was sampled from a young woman in good health. The sequence joins TRBV7-3 to TRBJ2-7; TRBD2 fits 9 bases in the junction. Sequences were obtained from naive CD4+ T cells from blood. What the cell subset or site label conveys for this sample: true naive CD4+ T cells. CDR3 reads: CASSYKAGGPHEQYF. The DNA is TGTGCCAGCAGCTACAAAGCGGGAGGACCCCACGAGCAGTACTTC.